This T cell receptor (beta chain) appears in the sequencing data of a study of T-cell reconstitution after alpha-beta-depleted transplantation in children (TCRdb year 2016). In terms of the full investigation: Using TCR repertoire profiling, the study quantitatively followed how T-cell immune reconstitution unfolded in children after TCRalphabeta/CD19-depleted allogeneic hematopoietic cell transplantation.

From the germline V gene, CDR1 is SGDLS and CDR2 is YYNGEE. The germline V and J ends show losses of 6 bases and 0 bases respectively, and no gene match explains 9 bases of the junction. The CDR3 measures 15 amino acids from cysteine to phenylalanine. Only the CDR3 region is kept as DNA, spanning 45 bases read in frame from base 1. The library was prepared using PCR. TCRdb records Illumina HiSeq 2500 as the sequencer. TCR library preparation used molecular barcoding, with unique molecular identifiers applied to normalize quantification of the TCRbeta repertoire. TCRdb's own reprocessing of the public reads used fastp at Q25 and MiXCR and kept productive beta chains. Identical CDR3 proteins give one entry, which carries the most common genes and DNA. In all, the sample holds over 300,000 distinct CDR3 sequences, and 10% to 13% of those were seen once. The ten largest clones add up to approximately 2.3% of the sample.

On this clonotype itself: Its antigen is currently not known. Base quality data are lacking; no much larger clone is found one base away.

The material was PBMCs from the stem cell graft donor, obtained from the stem cell graft. The sequence came from a human donor who donated a stem cell graft to a child with acute lymphoblastic leukemia. The chain employs TRBV9 and TRBJ2-7; TRBD1 lines up with 7 middle nucleotides. The CDR3 is CASIPGTVYSYEQYF. The DNA sequence reads TGTGCCAGCATCCCCGGGACAGTCTACTCCTACGAGCAGTACTTC.